The following is a T cell receptor (beta chain) sequence with its context. This sample stems from a study of shared clonotypes between healthy human individuals. Profiling relied on immunoSEQ multiplex PCR, and the TCRdb table lists in-frame clones only, not all of them. This repertoire shows some 490,000 clones, 60% to 80% found once; its top ten account for 12%. The CDR3 extends over 13 amino acids. CDR1 is KGHSH, CDR2 LQKENI, per germline. V was trimmed by 8 bases and J by 4 bases, leaving 11 bases between them. J is TRBJ1-4 and V is TRBV18, with D perhaps TRBD1 (6 bases). The TCR originated in a middle-aged woman in good health. Some clones in this sample may be carry-over from other donors' samples. The sequenced sample consisted of PBMCs. The CDR3 sequence: CASATGYNEKLFF. The CDR3 DNA follows: TGTGCCAGCGCGACAGGATATAATGAAAAACTGTTTTTT.